This T cell receptor (beta chain) was observed in a study of blood T cell repertoires in COVID-19. On the study more broadly: Italy, Spain and the United States were the sources of the convalescent and acute COVID-19 samples. Sources were T cells, B-cell-depleted T cells, or PBMCs; the material itself was cDNA or gDNA.

Seattle enrolled patients during active infection and tracked them longitudinally. Study processing details: The assay estimated nucleated cells by amplifying reference gene primers. The assay was immunoSEQ multiplex PCR, and TCRdb's table has in-frame clones only and misses some. V, J and clone size are taken as reported in that table, and D and trimming were inferred from the DNA itself. The data show 350,000 or so clones, around nine tenths seen once. The CDR3 length is 14 residues. The ends were cut back, 4 bases at V and 4 bases at J, with 12 bases in the middle. CDR1 is LGHDT, CDR2 YNNKEL, per germline (reference sequence).

This chain joins TRBV3-1 (or the pseudogene TRBV3-2) and TRBJ2-3; maybe TRBD2 (7 bases). The sequencing input was peripheral blood. The sequence came from a woman in her sixties with COVID-19, enrolled during active disease. CDR3 in amino acids: CASSRLGGPDTQYF. The CDR3 DNA is TGTGCCAGCAGCCGCCTCGGGGGGCCAGATACGCAGTATTTT.